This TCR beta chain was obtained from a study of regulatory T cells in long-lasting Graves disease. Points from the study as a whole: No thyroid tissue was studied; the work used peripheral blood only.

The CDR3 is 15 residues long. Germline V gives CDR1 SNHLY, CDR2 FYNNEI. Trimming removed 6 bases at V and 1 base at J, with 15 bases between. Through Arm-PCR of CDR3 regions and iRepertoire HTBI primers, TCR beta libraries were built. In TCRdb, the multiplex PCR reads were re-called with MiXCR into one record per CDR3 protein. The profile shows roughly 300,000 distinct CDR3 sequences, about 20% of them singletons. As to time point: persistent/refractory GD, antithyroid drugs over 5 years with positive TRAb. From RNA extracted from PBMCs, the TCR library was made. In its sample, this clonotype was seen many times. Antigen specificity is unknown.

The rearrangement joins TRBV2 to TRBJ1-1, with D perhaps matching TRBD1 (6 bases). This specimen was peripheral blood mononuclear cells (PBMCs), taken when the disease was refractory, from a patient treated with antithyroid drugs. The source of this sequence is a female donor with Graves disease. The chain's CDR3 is CASSPFRGANTEAFF. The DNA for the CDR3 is TGTGCCAGCAGCCCTTTTCGGGGGGCGAACACTGAAGCTTTCTTT.